This T cell receptor beta chain was recovered during a study of blood T cell repertoires in COVID-19. Study as a whole: The United States, Italy and Spain supplied acute and convalescent COVID-19 samples. Sources were T cells, B-cell-depleted T cells, or PBMCs; the material itself was cDNA or gDNA.

The V and J ends lost 10 bases and 2 bases respectively, with 23 bases between them. Germline CDR1 is ENHRY and CDR2 is SYGVKD. CDR3 size: 16 residues. Using immunoSEQ multiplex PCR, the repertoire was profiled, and TCRdb retains in-frame clones only, with some absent. Of 130,000 or so clones in the sample, roughly four fifths are singletons; the top ten hold roughly 7.9%. The J gene is TRBJ2-5, the V gene TRBV10-3; D perhaps matches TRBD1 (5 bases). What was sequenced was peripheral blood. The sequence derives from a human donor in a cohort sampled during active COVID-19. The DNA of the CDR3 is TGTGCCACCATCGCGTCCTCAGGGTATCGGCAAGAGACCCAGTACTTC. It is translated as CATIASSGYRQETQYF.